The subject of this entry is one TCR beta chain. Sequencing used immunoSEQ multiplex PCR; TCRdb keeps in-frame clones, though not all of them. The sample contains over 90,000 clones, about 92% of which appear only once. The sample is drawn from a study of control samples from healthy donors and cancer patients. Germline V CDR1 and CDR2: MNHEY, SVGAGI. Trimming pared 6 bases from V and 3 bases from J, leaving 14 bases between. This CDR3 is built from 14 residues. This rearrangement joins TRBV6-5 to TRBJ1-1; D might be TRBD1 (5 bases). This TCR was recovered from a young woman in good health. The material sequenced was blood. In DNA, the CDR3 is TGTGCCAGCAGAGGGACGGGTTTATACACTGAAGCTTTCTTT. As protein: CASRGTGLYTEAFF.